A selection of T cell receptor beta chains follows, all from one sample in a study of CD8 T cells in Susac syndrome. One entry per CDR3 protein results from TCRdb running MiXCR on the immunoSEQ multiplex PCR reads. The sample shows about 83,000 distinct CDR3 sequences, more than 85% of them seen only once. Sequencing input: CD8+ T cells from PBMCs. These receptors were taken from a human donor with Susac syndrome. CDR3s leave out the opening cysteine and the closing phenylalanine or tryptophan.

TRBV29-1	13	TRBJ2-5	SADGQGVVGETQY
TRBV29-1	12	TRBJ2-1	SVAVLAGINEQF
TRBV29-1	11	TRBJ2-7	SVMGQNSYEQY
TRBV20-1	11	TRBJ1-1	SAMAGLNTEAF
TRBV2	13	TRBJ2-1	ASSAGGSSYNEQF
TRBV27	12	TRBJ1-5	ASSLMGYNQPQH
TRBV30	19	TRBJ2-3	AWNRADWASGNPVGTDTQY
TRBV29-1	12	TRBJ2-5	SVEDLQGGETQY
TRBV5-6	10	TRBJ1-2	ASSLLGSGDT
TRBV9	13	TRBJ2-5	ASSISGTGAETQY
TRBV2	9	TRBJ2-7	ASQDQYEQY
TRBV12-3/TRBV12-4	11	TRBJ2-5	ASSFPGDETQY
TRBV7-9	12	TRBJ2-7	ASSNLQGSIEQY
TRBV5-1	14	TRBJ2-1	ASSLVAGSSYNEQF
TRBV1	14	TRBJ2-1	TSSLWRGLNYNEQF
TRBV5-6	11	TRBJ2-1	ASSPRPDNEQF
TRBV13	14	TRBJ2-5	ASSPKGTSGRETQY
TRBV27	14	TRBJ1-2	ASCCPRTGGAYGYT
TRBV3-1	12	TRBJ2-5	ASRLLAGQETQY
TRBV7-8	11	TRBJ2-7	ASLQGSSYEQY
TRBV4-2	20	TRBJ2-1	ASSQAGPGLGAPASSYNEQF
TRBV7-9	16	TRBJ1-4	ASSPPRPSPTTNEKLF
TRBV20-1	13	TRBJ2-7	SARGGSGLYYEQY
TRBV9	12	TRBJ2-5	ASSPDRVEETQY
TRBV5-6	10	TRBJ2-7	ASSLGSNEQY
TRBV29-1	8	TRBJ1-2	SVDGDGYT
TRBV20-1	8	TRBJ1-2	SASGRGYT
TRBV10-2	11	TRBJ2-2	ASSESLPGELF
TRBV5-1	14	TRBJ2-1	ASSSSGIAGENEQF
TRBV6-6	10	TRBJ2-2	ASSLPTGELF
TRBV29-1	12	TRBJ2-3	SVLTSGSTDTQY
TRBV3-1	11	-	ASSLGLVYEQY
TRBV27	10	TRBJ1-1	ASGTGLSEAF
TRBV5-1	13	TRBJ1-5	ASSLDIGTNQPQH
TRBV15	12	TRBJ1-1	ATSRDRAGEGAF
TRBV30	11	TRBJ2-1	AWSVALGNEQF
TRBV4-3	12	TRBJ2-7	ASSQDGGAYEQY
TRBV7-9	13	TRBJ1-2	ASSLVDIAWTGYT
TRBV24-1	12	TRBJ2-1	ATQVGQGAREQF
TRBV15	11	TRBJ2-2	ATSTGPTGELF
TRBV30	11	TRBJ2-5	AWSVELQETQY
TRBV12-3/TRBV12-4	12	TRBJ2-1	ASSTAGVYNEQF
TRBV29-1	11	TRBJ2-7	SVTSGGNYEQY
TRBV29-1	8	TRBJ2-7	SVVGGEQY
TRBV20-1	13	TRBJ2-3	SAGPVAGLTDTQY
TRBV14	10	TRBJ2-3	ASSPWSDTQY
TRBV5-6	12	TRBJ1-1	ASSFGGVNTEAF
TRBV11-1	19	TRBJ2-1	ASSFWGGSSGIQVSYNEQF
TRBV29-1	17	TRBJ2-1	SVELPPPFSGSSYNEQF